This entry concerns a single TCR beta chain. Trimming took 5 bases from V and 7 from J, leaving 14 bases between them. The CDR3 has 13 residues. Per germline, CDR1 LNHNV and CDR2 YYDKDF (reference sequence). These data belong to a study of T cells after yellow fever vaccination. MiXCR was run by TCRdb on the 5' RACE reads, yielding one entry per CDR3 protein. The sample lists hundreds of thousands of distinct CDR3 sequences; more than 9% were seen once. V usage is TRBV15 and J usage is TRBJ1-2; D call uncertain. This TCR was recovered from a man aged 30 to 45 who received the YFV17D yellow fever vaccine. The material was PBMCs, obtained on the day of the yellow fever booster vaccination. The CDR3 spells CATSCPRCVGYTF. In DNA, the CDR3 is TGTGCCACCAGCTGCCCCCGATGTGTTGGCTACACCTTC.